Each of the 29 T cell receptor beta chains below was sequenced from the same sample in a study of blood T cell repertoires in COVID-19 (TCRdb year 2020). Library generation was performed with the immunoSEQ multiplex PCR assay. As stored in TCRdb, this immuneACCESS dataset retains in-frame rearrangements with V and J assigned. A fraction of the clones does not appear; measured against another copy, unresolved V genes explain less than half of the discrepancy, and the remainder lacks a known reason. For this sample the table gives hundreds of thousands of clones, of which about 88% were detected only once. In total, the top ten clones hold around 2.7% of the sample. Sample: PBMCs or T cells enriched from blood (not recorded which). Source of these receptors: a man aged 60 to 75 who had recovered from COVID-19.

V and J are TRBV6-5 and TRBJ1-1; D not certain. The V gene's germline CDR1 is MNHEY and CDR2 SVGAGI. This CDR3 spans 13 amino acids. The V end was cut by 0 bases, the J end by 6 bases, with 8 bases between. CDR3 DNA: TGTGCCAGCAGTTACTCCAGACAAGCTGAAGCTTTCTTT. Translating gives CASSYSRQAEAFF.

J is TRBJ1-2 and V is TRBV19, with no clear D. This CDR3 comprises 14 residues. Germline V gene data show CDR1 as LNHDA and CDR2 as SQIVND (reference sequence). Trimming shortened V by 10 bases and J by 5 bases, and 20 bases separated the two germline ends. In DNA form, the CDR3 reads TGTGCCACCTCACAGCTTGGCTTACTTTATGGCTACACCTTC. Encoded protein: CATSQLGLLYGYTF.

The chain couples TRBV19 to TRBJ1-5, with 7 bases identical to TRBD1. The CDR3 runs 17 residues. Germline V gene lookup returns CDR1 LNHDA and CDR2 SQIVND (reference sequence). The V and J ends lost 7 bases and 3 bases, in that order; junction bases with no gene match: 15. The CDR3 region is CASTPGRGQSYNQPQHF. CDR3 nucleotide sequence: TGTGCCAGTACCCCCGGGCGGGGACAGAGTTACAATCAGCCCCAGCATTTT.

The rearrangement uses TRBV30 and TRBJ2-2; no reliable D call. Germline loops: CDR1 GTSNPN, CDR2 SVGIG (reference sequence). The CDR3 is made up of 12 amino acids. The V end lost 4 bases, the J end lost 4 bases, and 7 bases lay between the germline ends. The CDR3 reads CAWTPSTGELFF. Written as DNA, the CDR3 is TGTGCCTGGACCCCCAGCACCGGGGAGCTGTTTTTT.

CDR3 coding DNA: TGTGCCTGGACGGGACAAACTAATGAAAAACTGTTTTTT. It codes for CAWTGQTNEKLFF. The rearrangement links TRBV30 to TRBJ1-4, with D maybe TRBD1 (6 bases). CDR1 GTSNPN and CDR2 SVGIG come from the germline V gene (reference sequence). The V gene lost 4 bases and the J gene lost 1 base, with 7 bases spanning the gap. The CDR3 loop spans 13 amino acids.

The J gene is TRBJ2-7, the V gene TRBV3-1 (or the pseudogene TRBV3-2), with 13 bases matching TRBD2. Germline CDR1 is LGHDT and CDR2 is YNNKEL (reference sequence). This CDR3 contains 20 residues. J was trimmed by 5 bases and V by 0 bases; bases with no gene match: 16. The CDR3 region is CASSQDPTTSGRATPDEQYF. In DNA form, the CDR3 reads TGTGCCAGCAGCCAAGACCCCACTACTAGCGGGAGGGCCACACCGGACGAGCAGTACTTC.

The V and J genes are TRBV4-3 and TRBJ1-2; D not resolved. The CDR3 has 15 residues. CDR1 and CDR2 (germline): LGHNA, YSLEER. Trimming left V 0 bases short and J 4 bases short, with 12 bases between. CDR3: CASSQDYIFPYGYTF. CDR3 in DNA: TGCGCCAGCAGCCAAGATTACATCTTCCCCTATGGCTACACCTTC.

CDR3 DNA: TGTGCCAGCAGTTACCGGCCAGGGCCCTACGAGCAGTACTTC. This sequence encodes CASSYRPGPYEQYF. The rearrangement links TRBV6-5 to TRBJ2-7, with D possibly matching TRBD1 (5 bases). The CDR3 is made up of 14 amino acids. The V gene lost 2 bases and the J gene lost 2 bases, with 10 bases spanning the gap. Germline-derived CDR1 and CDR2 are MNHEY and SVGAGI.

The chain has TRBV19 and TRBJ2-1, with TRBD2 matching over 8 bases. This CDR3 spans 16 amino acids. Germline V CDR1 and CDR2: LNHDA, SQIVND (reference sequence). V was clipped by 3 bases and J by 3 bases; unmatched bases: 7. The CDR3 here is CASSMFTSGYYNEQFF. Written as DNA, the CDR3 is TGTGCCAGTAGTATGTTCACTAGCGGATACTACAATGAGCAGTTCTTC.

CDR3 nucleotide sequence: TGTGCCAGCAGCTTAAACAGGGCAGGTGAAGATACGCAGTATTTT. Amino acids: CASSLNRAGEDTQYF. The chain recombines TRBV7-3 with TRBJ2-3, with D possibly being TRBD1 (6 bases). The CDR3 is 15 amino acids. Trimming left V 1 base short and J 5 bases short, with 13 bases between. CDR1 is SGHTA and CDR2 is FQGTGA in the germline V gene.

The chain has TRBV7-2 and TRBJ2-1; 11 positions match TRBD2. The germline gives CDR1 SGHTA, CDR2 FQGNSA. The length of the CDR3 is 16 residues. The junction had 6 bases not matched to a gene; V was cut back by 1 base and J by 7 bases. The CDR3: CASSLVPRTSGNEQFF. The CDR3 DNA sequence: TGTGCCAGCAGCTTAGTACCGAGGACTAGCGGGAATGAGCAGTTCTTC.

The rearrangement uses TRBV6-5 and TRBJ2-7; 10 positions agree with TRBD2. J gave up 3 bases and V 6 bases, and 8 bases lay outside the gene matches. CDR1 and CDR2 from the germline V gene are MNHEY and SVGAGI. The CDR3 contains 15 residues. The CDR3 loop reads CASRSPGLASYEQYF. As DNA, the CDR3 is TGTGCCAGCAGGTCTCCGGGACTAGCGAGCTACGAGCAGTACTTC.

The chain has TRBV19 and TRBJ1-5; D unclear. Germline loops: CDR1 LNHDA, CDR2 SQIVND (reference sequence). This CDR3 is 14 amino acids long. The V and J ends lost 2 bases and 4 bases respectively, with 9 bases between them. DNA for the CDR3: TGTGCCAGTAGTATAAGGGCGGGGAATCAGCCCCAGCATTTT. Translation: CASSIRAGNQPQHF.

V gene TRBV2 combines with J gene TRBJ1-5; 9 bases match TRBD1. Germline CDR1 and CDR2: SNHLY and FYNNEI. The CDR3 runs to 14 residues. Germline trimming cut 6 bases from V and 7 bases from J; bases unmatched to any gene: 7. The CDR3 loop is CASSPGQGQQPQHF. DNA for the CDR3: TGTGCCAGCAGCCCGGGACAGGGTCAACAGCCCCAGCATTTT.

The J gene is TRBJ2-2, the V gene TRBV7-2; D gene unclear. There are 16 residues in the CDR3. V was pared by 4 bases and J by 3 bases, with 15 bases between. Germline V gene data show CDR1 as SGHTA and CDR2 as FQGNSA. The CDR3 is CASSSYRSVDTGELFF. The CDR3 DNA follows: TGTGCCAGCAGCTCTTACAGATCCGTGGACACCGGGGAGCTGTTTTTT.

The chain combines TRBV6-5 with TRBJ2-2, with 10 bases identical to TRBD2. Germline values: CDR1 MNHEY, CDR2 SVGAGI. V lost 8 bases, J lost 1 base, and 4 bases stayed unmatched. There are 15 residues in the CDR3. This CDR3 reads CASDRTSGNTGELFF. CDR3 nucleotides: TGTGCCAGCGACCGGACTAGCGGGAACACCGGGGAGCTGTTTTTT.

The chain links TRBV5-4 to TRBJ1-6; 9 positions agree with TRBD1. This CDR3 is built from 14 residues. Trimming at V came to 4 bases and at J to 6 bases, leaving 2 bases not matched to a gene. Germline lookup yields CDR1 SGHNT and CDR2 YYREEE (reference sequence). In nucleotides, the CDR3 is TGTGCCAGCAGCGTGGACAGGGGTAATTCACCCCTCCACTTT. It encodes CASSVDRGNSPLHF.

This clone was seen once. V gene TRBV5-1 combines with J gene TRBJ2-1; maybe TRBD2 (7 bases). This CDR3 has 15 residues. Germline CDR1 SGHRS, CDR2 YFSETQ. V gave up 1 base and J gave up 5 bases, with 13 bases separating them. The DNA of the CDR3 is TGCGCCAGCAGCTTGAGTGGGGGGGCCAACAATGAGCAGTTCTTC. Translating gives CASSLSGGANNEQFF.

This clone showed up just a few times. V usage is TRBV3-1 (or the pseudogene TRBV3-2) and J usage is TRBJ1-1; no clear D. Trimming took 0 bases from V and 14 from J, leaving 13 bases between them. Germline CDR1 is LGHDT and CDR2 is YNNKEL (reference sequence). The CDR3 has 12 residues. As DNA, the CDR3 is TGTGCCAGCAGCCAAGATTGGTGGCAGGCCTTCTTT. Amino acids: CASSQDWWQAFF.

The chain carries TRBV7-3 and TRBJ2-7; 10 bases match TRBD2. In germline, CDR1 is SGHTA, CDR2 FQGTGA. This CDR3 contains 14 residues. The J segment lost 5 bases and the V segment lost 5 bases, leaving 6 bases of the junction unmatched. CDR3 residues: CASSPGTSVDEQYF. CDR3 DNA: TGTGCCAGCAGCCCCGGGACTAGCGTGGACGAGCAGTACTTC.

The chain employs TRBV2 and TRBJ1-5; D unresolved. The ends were cut back, 6 bases at V and 0 bases at J, with 12 bases in the middle. Germline CDR1 and CDR2: SNHLY and FYNNEI. This CDR3 region has 15 residues. The CDR3 nucleotides are TGTGCCAGCAGGTCGTTCCACAATAGCAATCAGCCCCAGCATTTT. Amino acids: CASRSFHNSNQPQHF.

This clone was seen just once. This chain links TRBV4-1 with TRBJ1-2; 9 bases are shared with TRBD1. CDR3 length: 14 residues. Germline lookup yields CDR1 MGHRA and CDR2 YSYEKL. V lost 1 base to trimming and J lost 5 bases; unmatched junction nucleotides: 2. The CDR3, as DNA: TGCGCCAGCAGCCAAGTAGACAGGGGGTATGGCTACACCTTC. Translation gives CASSQVDRGYGYTF.

This clone was seen a single time. This rearrangement joins TRBV27 to TRBJ2-3; no clear D gene. CDR1 MNHEY and CDR2 SMNVEV come from the germline V gene (reference sequence). This CDR3 has 15 amino acids. V dropped 5 bases and J dropped 0 bases, with 12 bases sitting between them. The DNA for the CDR3 is TGTGCCAGCAGTCGAGATTTGATTAGCACAGATACGCAGTATTTT. Amino acid sequence: CASSRDLISTDTQYF.

This clone came up once. The rearrangement joins TRBV19 to TRBJ1-2; D is perhaps TRBD1 (5 bases). Trimming stripped 1 base from V and 2 bases from J, with 8 bases between. The CDR3 spans 14 residues. CDR1 and CDR2 (germline): LNHDA, SQIVND (reference sequence). The CDR3 DNA sequence: TGTGCCAGTAGTATAGTTCAGGGCAACTATGGCTACACCTTC. This translates into CASSIVQGNYGYTF.

The gene calls are TRBV7-2 and TRBJ2-4; D might be TRBD1 (6 bases). The length of the CDR3 is 15 residues. Trimming shortened V by 5 bases and J by 3 bases, and 14 bases separated the two germline ends. Germline CDR1 SGHTA, CDR2 FQGNSA. The CDR3 DNA reads TGTGCCAGCAGCGAAAACAGGGTTGGCAAAAACATTCAGTACTTC. Translated, it gives CASSENRVGKNIQYF.

The chain's CDR3 is CASSSPGQGNSPLHF. The CDR3 DNA is TGTGCCAGCAGCTCACCGGGACAGGGAAATTCACCCCTCCACTTT. V gene TRBV5-4 combines with J gene TRBJ1-6; 9 bases align to TRBD1. The germline CDR1 and CDR2 sequences are SGHNT and YYREEE (reference sequence). Trimming at V came to 3 bases and at J to 7 bases, leaving 5 bases not matched to a gene. The CDR3 consists of 15 residues.

The rearrangement links TRBV5-1 to TRBJ1-1, with TRBD1 matching 7 bases. This CDR3 spans 14 amino acids. The V gene's germline CDR1 is SGHRS and CDR2 YFSETQ. V lost 4 bases and J lost 5; bases outside the gene matches: 8. CDR3 nucleotides: TGCGCCAGCAGCGTGACAGGGAGGCGGACTGAAGCTTTCTTT. It specifies CASSVTGRRTEAFF.

J is TRBJ1-1 and V is TRBV12-2; no check of the table's D call, TRBD1, against the DNA was made. TRBV12-2 is termed a pseudogene. The CDR3 is made up of 13 amino acids. CDR3 amino acids: CASRPPRDSDDFF. The CDR3 DNA sequence: TGTGCAAGTCGCCCCCCACGGGACAGTGATGATTTCTTT.

This rearrangement joins TRBV5-1 to TRBJ2-1; tentative D call: TRBD2 (6 bases). Germline V gene data show CDR1 as SGHRS and CDR2 as YFSETQ. V was pared by 4 bases and J by 8 bases, with 19 bases between. This CDR3 comprises 15 residues. CDR3 sequence reads: CASSLTSPNVDEQFF. DNA for the CDR3: TGCGCCAGCAGCCTTACTAGCCCCAATGTCGATGAGCAGTTCTTC.